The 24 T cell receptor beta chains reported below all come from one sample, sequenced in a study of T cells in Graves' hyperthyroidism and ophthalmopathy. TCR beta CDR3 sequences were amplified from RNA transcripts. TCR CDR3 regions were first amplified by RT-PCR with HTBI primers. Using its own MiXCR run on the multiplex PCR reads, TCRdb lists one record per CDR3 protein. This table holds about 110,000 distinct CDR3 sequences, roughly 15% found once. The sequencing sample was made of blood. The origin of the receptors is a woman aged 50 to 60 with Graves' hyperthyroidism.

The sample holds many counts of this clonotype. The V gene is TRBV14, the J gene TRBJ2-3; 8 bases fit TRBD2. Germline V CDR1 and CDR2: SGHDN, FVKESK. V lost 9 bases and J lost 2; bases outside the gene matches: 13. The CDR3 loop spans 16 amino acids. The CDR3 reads CASTPTSGILTDTQYF. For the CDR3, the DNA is TGTGCCAGTACTCCTACTAGCGGAATTCTCACAGATACGCAGTATTTT.

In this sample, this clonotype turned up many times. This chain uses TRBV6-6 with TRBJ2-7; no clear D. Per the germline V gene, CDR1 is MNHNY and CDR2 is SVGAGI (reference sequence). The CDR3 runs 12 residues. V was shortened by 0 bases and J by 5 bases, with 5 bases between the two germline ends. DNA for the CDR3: TGTGCCAGCAGTTACTCGTTGGACGAGCAGTACTTC. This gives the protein CASSYSLDEQYF.

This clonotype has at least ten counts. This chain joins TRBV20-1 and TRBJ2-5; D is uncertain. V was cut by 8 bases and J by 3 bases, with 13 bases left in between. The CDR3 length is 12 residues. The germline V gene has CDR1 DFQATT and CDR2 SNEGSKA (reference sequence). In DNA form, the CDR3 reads TGCAGTTTCAAGATAAACAAAGAGACCCAGTACTTC. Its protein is CSFKINKETQYF.

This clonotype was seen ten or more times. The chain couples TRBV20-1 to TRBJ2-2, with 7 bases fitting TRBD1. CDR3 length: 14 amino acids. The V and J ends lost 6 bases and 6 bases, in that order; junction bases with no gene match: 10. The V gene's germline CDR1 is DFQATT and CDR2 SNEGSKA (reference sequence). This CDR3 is CSAADRTSAGELFF. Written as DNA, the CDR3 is TGCAGTGCCGCGGACAGGACGTCGGCCGGGGAGCTGTTTTTT.

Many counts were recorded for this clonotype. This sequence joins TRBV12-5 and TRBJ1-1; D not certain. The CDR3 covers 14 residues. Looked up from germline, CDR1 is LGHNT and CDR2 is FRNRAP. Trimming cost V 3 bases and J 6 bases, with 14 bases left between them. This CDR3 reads CASGFQGNRAEAFF. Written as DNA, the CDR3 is TGTGCTAGTGGTTTCCAAGGGAATCGGGCTGAAGCTTTCTTT.

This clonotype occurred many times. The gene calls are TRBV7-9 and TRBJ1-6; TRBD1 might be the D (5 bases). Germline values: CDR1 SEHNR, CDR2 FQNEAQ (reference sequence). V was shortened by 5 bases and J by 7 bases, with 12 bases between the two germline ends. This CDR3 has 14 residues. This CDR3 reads CASSPRGENSPLHF. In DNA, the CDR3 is TGTGCCAGCAGCCCCCGGGGGGAGAATTCACCCCTCCACTTT.

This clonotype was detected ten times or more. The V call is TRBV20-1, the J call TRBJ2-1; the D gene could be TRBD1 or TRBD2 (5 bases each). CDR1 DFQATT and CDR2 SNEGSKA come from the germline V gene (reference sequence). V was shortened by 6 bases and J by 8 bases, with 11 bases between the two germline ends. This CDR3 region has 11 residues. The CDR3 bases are TGCAGTGCCCCGGGGCCCGATGAGCAGTTCTTC. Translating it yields CSAPGPDEQFF.

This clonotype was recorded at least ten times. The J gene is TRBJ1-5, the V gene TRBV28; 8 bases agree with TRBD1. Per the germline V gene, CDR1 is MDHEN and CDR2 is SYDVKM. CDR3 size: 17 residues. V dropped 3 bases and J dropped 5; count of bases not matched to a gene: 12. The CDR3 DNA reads TGTGCCAGCAGTTTGGTGCAGGGGGCGAGATGGTATCAGCCCCAGCATTTT. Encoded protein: CASSLVQGARWYQPQHF.

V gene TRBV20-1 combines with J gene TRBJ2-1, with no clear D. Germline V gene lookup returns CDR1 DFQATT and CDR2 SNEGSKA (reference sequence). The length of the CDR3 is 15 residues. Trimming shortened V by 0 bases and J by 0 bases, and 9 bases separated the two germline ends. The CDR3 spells CSARDGQSSYNEQFF. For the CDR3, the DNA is TGCAGTGCTAGAGATGGTCAGAGCTCCTACAATGAGCAGTTCTTC.

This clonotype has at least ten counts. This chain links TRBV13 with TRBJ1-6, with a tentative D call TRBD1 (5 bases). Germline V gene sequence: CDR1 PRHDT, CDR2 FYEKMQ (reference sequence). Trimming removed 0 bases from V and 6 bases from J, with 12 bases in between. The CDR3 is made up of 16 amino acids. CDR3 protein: CASSLGPGGGNSPLHF. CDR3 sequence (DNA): TGTGCCAGCAGCTTAGGTCCGGGGGGAGGTAATTCACCCCTCCACTTT.

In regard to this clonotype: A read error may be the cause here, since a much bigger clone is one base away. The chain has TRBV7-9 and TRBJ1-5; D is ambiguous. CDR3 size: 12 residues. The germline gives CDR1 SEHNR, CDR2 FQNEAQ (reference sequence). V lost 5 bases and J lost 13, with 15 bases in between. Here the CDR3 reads CASSASGDTQHF. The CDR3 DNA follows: TGTGCCAGCAGCGCCAGTGGGGATACGCAGCATTTT.

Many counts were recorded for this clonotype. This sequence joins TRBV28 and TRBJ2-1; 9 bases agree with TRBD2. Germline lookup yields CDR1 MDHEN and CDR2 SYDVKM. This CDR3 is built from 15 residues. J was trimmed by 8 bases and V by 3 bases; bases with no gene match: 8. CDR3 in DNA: TGTGCCAGCAGTTTGGTAGCGGGAGATTTATATGAGCAGTTCTTC. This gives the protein CASSLVAGDLYEQFF.

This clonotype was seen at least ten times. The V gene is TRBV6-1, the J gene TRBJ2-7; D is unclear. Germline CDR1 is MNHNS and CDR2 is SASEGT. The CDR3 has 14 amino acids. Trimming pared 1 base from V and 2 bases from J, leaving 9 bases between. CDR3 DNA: TGTGCCAGCAGTGAAGGTGGGGATGCCTACGAGCAGTACGTC. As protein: CASSEGGDAYEQYV.

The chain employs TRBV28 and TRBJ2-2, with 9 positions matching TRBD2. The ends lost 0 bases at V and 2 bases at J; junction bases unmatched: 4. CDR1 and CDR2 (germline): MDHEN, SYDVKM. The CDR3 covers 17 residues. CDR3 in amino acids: CASSLWVGLANTGELFF. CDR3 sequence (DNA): TGTGCCAGCAGTTTATGGGTGGGACTAGCTAACACCGGGGAGCTGTTTTTT.

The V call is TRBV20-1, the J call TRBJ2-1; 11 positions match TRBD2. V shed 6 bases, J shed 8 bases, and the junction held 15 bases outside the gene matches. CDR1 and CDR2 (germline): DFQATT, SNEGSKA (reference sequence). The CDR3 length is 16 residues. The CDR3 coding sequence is TGCAGTGCCCCCGGGACCGGGACTAGCGGACGCGATGAGCAGTTCTTC. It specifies CSAPGTGTSGRDEQFF.

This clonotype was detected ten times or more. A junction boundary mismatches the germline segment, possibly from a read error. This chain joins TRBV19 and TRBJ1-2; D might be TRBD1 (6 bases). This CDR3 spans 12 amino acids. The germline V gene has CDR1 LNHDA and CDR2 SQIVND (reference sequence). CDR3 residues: CASSDSHYDYTF. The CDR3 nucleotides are TGTGCCAGTTCGGACAGCCACTATGACTACACCTTC.

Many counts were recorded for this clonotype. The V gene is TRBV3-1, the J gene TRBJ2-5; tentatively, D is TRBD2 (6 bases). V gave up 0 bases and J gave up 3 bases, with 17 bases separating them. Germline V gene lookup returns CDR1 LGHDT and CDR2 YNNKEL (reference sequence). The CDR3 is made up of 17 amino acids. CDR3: CASSQDISGRFEETQYF. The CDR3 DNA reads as TGTGCCAGCAGCCAAGATATAAGCGGGCGTTTTGAAGAGACCCAGTACTTC.

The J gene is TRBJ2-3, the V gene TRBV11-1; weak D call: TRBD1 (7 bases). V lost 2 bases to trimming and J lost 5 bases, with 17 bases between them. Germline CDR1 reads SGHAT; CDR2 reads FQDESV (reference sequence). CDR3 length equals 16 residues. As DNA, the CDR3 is TGTGCCAGCAGCTTAATCCCAGGGGGGCCACGAGATACGCAGTATTTT. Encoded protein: CASSLIPGGPRDTQYF.

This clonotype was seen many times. The CDR3 DNA reads as TGTGCCAGCAGCTTAGGGACAGCGAACACTGAAGCTTTCTTT. This translates into CASSLGTANTEAFF. The chain uses TRBV11-2 and TRBJ1-1; weak D call: TRBD1 (6 bases). The length of the CDR3 is 14 residues. Per germline, CDR1 SGHAT and CDR2 FQNNGV. V shed 1 base and J shed 1 base, with 7 bases lying between them.

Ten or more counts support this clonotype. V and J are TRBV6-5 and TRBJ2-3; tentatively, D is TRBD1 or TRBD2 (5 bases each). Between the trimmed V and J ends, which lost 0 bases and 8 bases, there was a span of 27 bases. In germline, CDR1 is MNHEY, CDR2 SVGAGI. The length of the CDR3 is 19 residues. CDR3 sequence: CASSYSMGRGMHRGRTQYF. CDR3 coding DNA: TGTGCCAGCAGTTACTCGATGGGGCGTGGAATGCACCGGGGCCGTACGCAGTATTTT.

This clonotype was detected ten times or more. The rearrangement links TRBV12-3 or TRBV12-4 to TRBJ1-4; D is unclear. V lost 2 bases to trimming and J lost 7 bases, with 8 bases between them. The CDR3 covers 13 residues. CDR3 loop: CASSLNDGEKLFF. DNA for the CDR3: TGTGCCAGCAGTTTAAATGACGGTGAAAAACTGTTTTTT.

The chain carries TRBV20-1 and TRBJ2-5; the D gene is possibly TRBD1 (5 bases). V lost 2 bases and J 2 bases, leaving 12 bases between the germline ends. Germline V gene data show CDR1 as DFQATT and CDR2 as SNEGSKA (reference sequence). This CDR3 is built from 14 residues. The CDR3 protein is CSARFLGLQETQYF. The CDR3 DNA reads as TGCAGTGCTAGATTTTTGGGGCTGCAAGAGACCCAGTACTTC.

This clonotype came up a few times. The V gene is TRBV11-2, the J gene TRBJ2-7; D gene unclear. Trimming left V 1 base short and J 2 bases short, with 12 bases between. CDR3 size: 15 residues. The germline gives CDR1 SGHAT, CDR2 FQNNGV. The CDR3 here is CASSLVTDSTYEQYF. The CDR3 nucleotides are TGTGCCAGCAGCTTAGTAACTGATTCTACCTACGAGCAGTACTTC.

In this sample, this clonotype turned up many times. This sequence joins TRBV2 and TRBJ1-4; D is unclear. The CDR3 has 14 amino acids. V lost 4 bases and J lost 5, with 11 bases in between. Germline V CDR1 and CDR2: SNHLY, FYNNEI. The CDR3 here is CASSGRGGNEKLFF. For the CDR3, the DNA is TGTGCCAGCAGTGGACGGGGAGGAAATGAAAAACTGTTTTTT.